Listed below are T cell receptor beta chains from one sample, sequenced in a study of T cell changes during pregnancy in multiple sclerosis. The assay was immunoSEQ multiplex PCR, and TCRdb's table has in-frame clones only and misses some. The sample contains approximately 70,000 clones, around 89% of which appear only once. The input for sequencing was peripheral blood, taken in the first trimester of pregnancy. These receptors came from a female donor in good health, enrolled as a control in a pregnancy study. CDR3s include the opening cysteine and the closing phenylalanine or tryptophan. The D gene is left open where the match is weak.

D gene,J gene,V gene,CDR3 DNA,CDR3 protein
TRBD1,TRBJ1-2,TRBV18,TGTGCCAGCTCACCTTCTGGGGACAGCTATGGCTACACCTTC,CASSPSGDSYGYTF
-,TRBJ1-2,TRBV4-3,TGCGCCAGCAGCCAAGATTATGTCTGGGAGACTGGCTACACCTTC,CASSQDYVWETGYTF
TRBD1,TRBJ1-2,TRBV19,TGTGCCAGTAGTTTCCGGGACAGGGCGGATCGATGGGGCTACACCTTC,CASSFRDRADRWGYTF
-,TRBJ1-3,TRBV10-3,TGTGCCATCGGGGTAGGACAGAGCTCTGGAAACACCATATATTTT,CAIGVGQSSGNTIYF
-,TRBJ1-6,TRBV7-2,TGTGCCAGCAGCTTCGGGGACATGAATTTGGGGTCACCCCTCCACTTT,CASSFGDMNLGSPLHF
-,TRBJ2-2,TRBV19,TGTGCCAGTAGTATCTTCGTGTACACCGGGGAGCTGTTTTTT,CASSIFVYTGELFF
TRBD2,TRBJ2-5,TRBV11-2,TGTGCCAGCAGCGACCCGGGACTAGCACCGCAAGAGACCCAGTACTTC,CASSDPGLAPQETQYF
-,TRBJ1-1,TRBV5-6,TGTGCCAGCAGCGGAGGGTTCGGCACTGAAGCTTTCTTT,CASSGGFGTEAFF
TRBD1,TRBJ1-5,TRBV19,TGTGCCAGTAGTATAGGGACAGGTCGTGGCAATCAGCCCCAGCATTTT,CASSIGTGRGNQPQHF
-,TRBJ1-4,TRBV5-1,TGCGCCAGCAGCTTGGATATGACAGCATCTAATGAAAAACTGTTTTTT,CASSLDMTASNEKLFF
-,TRBJ2-7,TRBV10-2,TGCGCCAGCAGTGACCGGGCCCAGGGGCGCACCTACGAGCAGTACTTC,CASSDRAQGRTYEQYF
TRBD2,TRBJ2-7,TRBV9,TGTGCCAGCAGCGTAGGACTAGCGGGAACCTACGAGCAGTACTTC,CASSVGLAGTYEQYF
TRBD2,TRBJ2-2,TRBV5-3,TGTGCCAGAAGCTCACTAGAGGAGCGGGAAAAAGGATACACCGGGGAGCTGTTTTTT,CARSSLEEREKGYTGELFF
-,TRBJ2-2,TRBV7-9,TGTGCCAGCTGGCGTTCAGGGACCGGGGAGCTGTTTTTT,CASWRSGTGELFF
TRBD2,TRBJ2-2,TRBV18,TGTGCCAGCTCACCCCCCGGAGAGGGGAGGGACCGGGAGCTGTTTTTT,CASSPPGEGRDRELFF
TRBD2,TRBJ2-1,TRBV15,TGTGCCACCAGCAGATCCGGGACTAGTAACAATGAGCAGTTCTTC,CATSRSGTSNNEQFF
-,TRBJ1-6,TRBV20-1,TGCAGTGCTCGAACGGCAGGGTTCTCCTTT,CSARTAGFSF